This paragraph covers one TCR beta chain sequence. Its cognate antigen is unknown. Every donor was a Caucasian adult from Nashville, Tennessee. These data are taken from a study of shared clonotypes between healthy human individuals. Study results and limitations: Non-shared clonotypes showed lower generation probabilities than clonotypes common to all four donors.

An even split of each subset's genomic DNA across several immunoSEQ plates was performed. Produced via immunoSEQ multiplex PCR; TCRdb's table is partial and in-frame only. The sample consists of roughly 2.2 million clones, about 90% of them appearing once. The germline gives CDR1 KGHSH, CDR2 LQKENI. This CDR3 has 18 residues. Trimming shortened V by 6 bases and J by 0 bases, and 21 bases separated the two germline ends. Specimen: naive CD4+ T cells from PBMCs. Stated subset: CD45RA+ positively selected. The TCR comes from a man aged 18 to 30 in good health. Some clones in this sample may be carry-over from other donors' samples. J is TRBJ1-5 and V is TRBV18; D may be TRBD1 (6 bases). CDR3 coding DNA: TGTGCCAGCTCGGAACCAAAATGGACAGATCCTAGCAATCAGCCCCAGCATTTT. It yields the protein CASSEPKWTDPSNQPQHF.